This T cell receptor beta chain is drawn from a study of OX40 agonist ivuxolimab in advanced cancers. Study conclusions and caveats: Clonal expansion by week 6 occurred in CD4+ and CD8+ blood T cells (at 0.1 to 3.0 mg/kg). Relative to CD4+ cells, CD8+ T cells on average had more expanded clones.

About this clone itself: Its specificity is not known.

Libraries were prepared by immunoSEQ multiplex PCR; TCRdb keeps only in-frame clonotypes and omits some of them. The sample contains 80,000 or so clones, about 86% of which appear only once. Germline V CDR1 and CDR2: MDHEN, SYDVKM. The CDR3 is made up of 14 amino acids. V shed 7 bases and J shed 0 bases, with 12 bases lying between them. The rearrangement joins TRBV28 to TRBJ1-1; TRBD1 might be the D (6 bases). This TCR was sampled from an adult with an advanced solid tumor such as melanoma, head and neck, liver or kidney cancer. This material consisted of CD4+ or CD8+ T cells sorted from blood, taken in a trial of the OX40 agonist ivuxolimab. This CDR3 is CASNWGPLNTEAFF. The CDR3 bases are TGTGCCAGCAACTGGGGGCCCTTGAACACTGAAGCTTTCTTT.